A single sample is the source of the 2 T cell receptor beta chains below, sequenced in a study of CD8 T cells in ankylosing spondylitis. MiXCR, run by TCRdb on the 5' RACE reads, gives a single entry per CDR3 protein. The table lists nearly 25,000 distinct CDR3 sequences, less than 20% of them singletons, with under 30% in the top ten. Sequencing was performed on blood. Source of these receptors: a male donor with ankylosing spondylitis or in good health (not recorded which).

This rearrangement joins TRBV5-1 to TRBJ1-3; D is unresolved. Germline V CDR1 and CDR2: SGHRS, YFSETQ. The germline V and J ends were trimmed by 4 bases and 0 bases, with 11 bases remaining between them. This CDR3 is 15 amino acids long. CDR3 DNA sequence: TGCGCCAGCAGCGTGGACTCAAGCTCTGGAAACACCATATATTTT. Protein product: CASSVDSSSGNTIYF. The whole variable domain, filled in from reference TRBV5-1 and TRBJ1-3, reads KAGVTQTPRYLIKTRGQQVTLSCSPISGHRSVSWYQQTPGQGLQFLFEYFSETQRNKGNFPGRFSGRQFSNSRSEMNVSTLELGDSALYLCASSVDSSSGNTIYFGEGSWLTVV.

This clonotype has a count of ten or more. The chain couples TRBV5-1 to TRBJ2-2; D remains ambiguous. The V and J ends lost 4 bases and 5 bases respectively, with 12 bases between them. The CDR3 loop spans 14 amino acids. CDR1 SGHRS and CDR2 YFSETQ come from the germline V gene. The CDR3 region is CASSREDQTGELFF. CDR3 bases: TGCGCCAGCAGCAGAGAGGACCAGACCGGGGAGCTGTTTTTT.